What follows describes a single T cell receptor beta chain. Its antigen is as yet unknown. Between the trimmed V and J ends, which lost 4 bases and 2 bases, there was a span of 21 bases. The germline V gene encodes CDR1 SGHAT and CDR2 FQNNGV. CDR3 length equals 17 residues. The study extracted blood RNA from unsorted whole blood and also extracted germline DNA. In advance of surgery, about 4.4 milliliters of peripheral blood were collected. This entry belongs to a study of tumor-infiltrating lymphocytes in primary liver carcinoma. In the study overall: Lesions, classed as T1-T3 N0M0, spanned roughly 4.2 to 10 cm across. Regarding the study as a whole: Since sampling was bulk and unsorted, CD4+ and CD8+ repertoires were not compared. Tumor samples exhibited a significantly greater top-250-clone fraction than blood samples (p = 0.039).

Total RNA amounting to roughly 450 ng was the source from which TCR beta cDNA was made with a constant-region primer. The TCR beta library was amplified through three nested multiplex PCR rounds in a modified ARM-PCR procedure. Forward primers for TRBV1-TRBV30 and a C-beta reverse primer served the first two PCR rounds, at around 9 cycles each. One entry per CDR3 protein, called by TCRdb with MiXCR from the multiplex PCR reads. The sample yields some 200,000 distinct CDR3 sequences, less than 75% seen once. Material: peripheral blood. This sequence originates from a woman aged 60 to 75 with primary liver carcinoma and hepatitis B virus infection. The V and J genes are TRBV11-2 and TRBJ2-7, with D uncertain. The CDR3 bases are TGTGCCAGCAGCTCGGTCATGGCCAGGACCAGTCCCTACGAGCAGTACTTC. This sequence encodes CASSSVMARTSPYEQYF.